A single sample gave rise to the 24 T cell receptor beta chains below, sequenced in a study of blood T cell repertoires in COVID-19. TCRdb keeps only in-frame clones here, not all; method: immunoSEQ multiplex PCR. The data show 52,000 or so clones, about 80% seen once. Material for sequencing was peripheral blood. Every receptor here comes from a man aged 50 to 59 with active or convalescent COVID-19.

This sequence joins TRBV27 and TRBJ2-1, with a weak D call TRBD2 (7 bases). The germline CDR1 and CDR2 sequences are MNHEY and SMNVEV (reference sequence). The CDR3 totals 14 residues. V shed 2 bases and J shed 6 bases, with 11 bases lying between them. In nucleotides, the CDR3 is TGTGCCAGCAGTTTACGGGGGGCCCTCAATGAGCAGTTCTTC. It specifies CASSLRGALNEQFF.

The CDR3 DNA is TGTGCCAGCAGTTCGACTTCAGACAGGTTTAATTCACCCCTCCACTTT. Residues: CASSSTSDRFNSPLHF. V usage is TRBV27 and J usage is TRBJ1-6; TRBD1 might be the D (6 bases). The ends were cut back, 4 bases at V and 6 bases at J, with 16 bases in the middle. CDR1 and CDR2 from the germline V gene are MNHEY and SMNVEV (reference sequence). The CDR3 runs to 16 residues.

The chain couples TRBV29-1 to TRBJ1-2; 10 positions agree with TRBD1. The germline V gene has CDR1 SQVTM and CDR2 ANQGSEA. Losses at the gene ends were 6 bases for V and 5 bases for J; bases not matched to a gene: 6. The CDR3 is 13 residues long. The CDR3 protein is CSVAGTGVYGYTF. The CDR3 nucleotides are TGCAGCGTGGCCGGGACAGGGGTATATGGCTACACCTTC.

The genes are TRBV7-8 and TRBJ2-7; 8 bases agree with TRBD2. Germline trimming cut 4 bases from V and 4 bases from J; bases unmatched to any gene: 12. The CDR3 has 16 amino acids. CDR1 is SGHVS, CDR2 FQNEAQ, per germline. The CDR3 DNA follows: TGTGCCAGCAGCTCCGGAGCCGGACTAGCTTCGTACGAGCAGTACTTC. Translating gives CASSSGAGLASYEQYF.

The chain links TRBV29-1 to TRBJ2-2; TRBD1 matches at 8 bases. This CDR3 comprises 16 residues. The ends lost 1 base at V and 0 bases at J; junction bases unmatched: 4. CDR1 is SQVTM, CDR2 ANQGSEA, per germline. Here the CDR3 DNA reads TGCAGCGTTGAAGCGGGACAGGCCTCGAACACCGGGGAGCTGTTTTTT. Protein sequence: CSVEAGQASNTGELFF.

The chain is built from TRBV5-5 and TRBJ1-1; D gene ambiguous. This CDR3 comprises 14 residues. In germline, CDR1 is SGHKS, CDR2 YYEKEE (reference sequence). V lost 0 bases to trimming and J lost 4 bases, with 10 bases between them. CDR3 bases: TGTGCCAGCAGCTTGGAGGCGGAGGGCACTGAAGCTTTCTTT. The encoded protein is CASSLEAEGTEAFF.

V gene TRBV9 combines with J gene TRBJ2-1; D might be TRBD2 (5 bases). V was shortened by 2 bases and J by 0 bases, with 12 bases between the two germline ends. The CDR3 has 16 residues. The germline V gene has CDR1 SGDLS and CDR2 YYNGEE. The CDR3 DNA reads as TGTGCCAGCAGCGTGACTAAAGAAAGCTCCTACAATGAGCAGTTCTTC. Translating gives CASSVTKESSYNEQFF.

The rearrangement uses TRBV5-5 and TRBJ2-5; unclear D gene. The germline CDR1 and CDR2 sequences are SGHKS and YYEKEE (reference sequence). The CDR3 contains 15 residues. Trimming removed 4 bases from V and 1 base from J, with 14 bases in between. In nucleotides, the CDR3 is TGTGCCAGCAGCCCCGAAGTCGCGTCCCAAGAGACCCAGTACTTC. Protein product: CASSPEVASQETQYF.

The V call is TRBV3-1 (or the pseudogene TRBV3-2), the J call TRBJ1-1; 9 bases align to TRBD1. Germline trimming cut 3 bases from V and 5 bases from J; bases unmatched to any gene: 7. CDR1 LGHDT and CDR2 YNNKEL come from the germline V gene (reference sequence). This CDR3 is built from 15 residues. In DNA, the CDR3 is TGTGCCAGCAGCCAGGGACAGGGTATGGGAACTGAAGCTTTCTTT. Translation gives CASSQGQGMGTEAFF.

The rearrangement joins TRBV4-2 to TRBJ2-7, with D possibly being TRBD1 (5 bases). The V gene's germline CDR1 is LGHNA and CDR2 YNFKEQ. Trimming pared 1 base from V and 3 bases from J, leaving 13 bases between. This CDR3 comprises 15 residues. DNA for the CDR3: TGTGCCAGCAGCCAAGTTTTGACAGCCAGCTACGAGCAGTACTTC. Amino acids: CASSQVLTASYEQYF.

The CDR3 nucleotides are TGTGCCAGCAGACGGACAGGGCAAGAGACCCAGTACTTC. Translated: CASRRTGQETQYF. This rearrangement joins TRBV9 to TRBJ2-5; 8 bases are a match to TRBD1. The CDR3 has 13 residues. CDR1 and CDR2 from the germline V gene are SGDLS and YYNGEE. With 5 bases clipped from V and 2 bases from J, the junction kept 2 bases outside the gene matches. The full variable domain, rest sourced from reference TRBV9 and TRBJ2-5, is DSGVTQTPKHLITATGQRVTLRCSPRSGDLSVYWYQQSLDQGLQFLIQYYNGEERAKGNILERFSAQQFPDLHSELNLSSLELGDSALYFCASRRTGQETQYFGPGTRLLVL.

CDR3 bases: TGTGCCAGCAGTGAAGCGTCAGGGGGCTTTGGCTACACCTTC. It specifies CASSEASGGFGYTF. The chain is built from TRBV6-1 and TRBJ1-2, with 8 nucleotides matching TRBD1. The germline V gene has CDR1 MNHNS and CDR2 SASEGT. Germline trimming cut 0 bases from V and 7 bases from J; bases unmatched to any gene: 4. This CDR3 region has 14 residues.

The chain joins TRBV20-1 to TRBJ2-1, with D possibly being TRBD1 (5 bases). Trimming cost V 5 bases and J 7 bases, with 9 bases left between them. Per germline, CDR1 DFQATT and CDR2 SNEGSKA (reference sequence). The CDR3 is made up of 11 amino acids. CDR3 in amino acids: CSASTGNEQFF. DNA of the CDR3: TGCAGTGCTTCTACAGGTAATGAGCAGTTCTTC.

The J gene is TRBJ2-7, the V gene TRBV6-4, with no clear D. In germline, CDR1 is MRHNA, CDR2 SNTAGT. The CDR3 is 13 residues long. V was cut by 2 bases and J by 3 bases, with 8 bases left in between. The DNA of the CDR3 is TGTGCCAGCAGTGACCAGGTTCGCTACGAGCAGTACTTC. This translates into CASSDQVRYEQYF.

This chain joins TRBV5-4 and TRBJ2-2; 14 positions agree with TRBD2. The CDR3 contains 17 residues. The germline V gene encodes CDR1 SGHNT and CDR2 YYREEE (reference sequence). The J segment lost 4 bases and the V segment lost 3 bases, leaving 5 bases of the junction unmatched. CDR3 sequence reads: CASSSMTSGGGTGELFF. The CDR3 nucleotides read TGTGCCAGCAGCTCGATGACTAGCGGGGGGGGCACCGGGGAGCTGTTTTTT.

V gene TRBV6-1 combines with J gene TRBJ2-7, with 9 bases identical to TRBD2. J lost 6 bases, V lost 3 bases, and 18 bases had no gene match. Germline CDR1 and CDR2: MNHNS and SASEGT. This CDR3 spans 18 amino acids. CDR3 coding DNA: TGTGCCAGCAGTGAGTCATTCGGGCGGCTAGCGGGACCGGTCGAGCAGTACTTC. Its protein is CASSESFGRLAGPVEQYF.

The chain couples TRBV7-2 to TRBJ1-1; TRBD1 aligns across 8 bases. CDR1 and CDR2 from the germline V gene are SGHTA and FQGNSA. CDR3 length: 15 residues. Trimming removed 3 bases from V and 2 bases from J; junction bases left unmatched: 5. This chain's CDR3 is CASSLTGDGNTEAFF. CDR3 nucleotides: TGTGCCAGCAGCTTGACAGGGGATGGAAACACTGAAGCTTTCTTT.

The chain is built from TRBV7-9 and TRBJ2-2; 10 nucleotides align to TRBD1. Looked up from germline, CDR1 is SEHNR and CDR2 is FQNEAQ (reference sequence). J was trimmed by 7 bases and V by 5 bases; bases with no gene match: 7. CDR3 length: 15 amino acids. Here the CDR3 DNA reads TGTGCCAGCAGCCACCGACAGGGGGCTGGCGGGGAGCTGTTTTTT. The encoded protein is CASSHRQGAGGELFF.

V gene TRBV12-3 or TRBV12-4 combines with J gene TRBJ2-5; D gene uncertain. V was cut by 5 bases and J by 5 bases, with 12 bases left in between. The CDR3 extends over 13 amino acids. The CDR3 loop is CASSTLAGETQYF. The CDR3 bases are TGTGCCAGCAGTACCCTGGCCGGGGAGACCCAGTACTTC.

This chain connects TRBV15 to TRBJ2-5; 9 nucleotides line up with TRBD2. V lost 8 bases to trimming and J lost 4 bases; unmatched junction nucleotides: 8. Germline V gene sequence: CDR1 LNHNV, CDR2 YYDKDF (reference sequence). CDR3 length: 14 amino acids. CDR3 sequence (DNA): TGTGCCACCGGGCATAGCGGGAGTCGAGAGACCCAGTACTTC. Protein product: CATGHSGSRETQYF.

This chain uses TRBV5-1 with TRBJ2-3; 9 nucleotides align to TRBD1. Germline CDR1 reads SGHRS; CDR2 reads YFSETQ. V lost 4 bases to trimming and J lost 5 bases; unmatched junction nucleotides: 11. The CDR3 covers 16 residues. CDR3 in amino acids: CASSGGQGGIGDTQYF. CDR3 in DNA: TGCGCCAGCAGCGGGGGACAGGGAGGGATAGGAGATACGCAGTATTTT. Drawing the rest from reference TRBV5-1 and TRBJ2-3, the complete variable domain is KAGVTQTPRYLIKTRGQQVTLSCSPISGHRSVSWYQQTPGQGLQFLFEYFSETQRNKGNFPGRFSGRQFSNSRSEMNVSTLELGDSALYLCASSGGQGGIGDTQYFGPGTRLTVL.

The CDR3 protein is CASSSAGTQKGYTF. As DNA, the CDR3 is TGTGCCAGCAGCTCAGCCGGGACACAGAAGGGCTACACCTTC. The chain combines TRBV7-9 with TRBJ1-2, with TRBD1 as a possible D gene (6 bases). The CDR3 has 14 amino acids. Germline loops: CDR1 SEHNR, CDR2 FQNEAQ (reference sequence). Trimming shortened V by 4 bases and J by 8 bases, and 17 bases separated the two germline ends.

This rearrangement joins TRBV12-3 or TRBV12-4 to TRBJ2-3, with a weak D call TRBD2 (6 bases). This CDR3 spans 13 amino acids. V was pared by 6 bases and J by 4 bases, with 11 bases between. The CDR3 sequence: CASRSTSSDTQYF. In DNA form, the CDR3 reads TGTGCCAGCAGGTCGACTAGTTCAGATACGCAGTATTTT.

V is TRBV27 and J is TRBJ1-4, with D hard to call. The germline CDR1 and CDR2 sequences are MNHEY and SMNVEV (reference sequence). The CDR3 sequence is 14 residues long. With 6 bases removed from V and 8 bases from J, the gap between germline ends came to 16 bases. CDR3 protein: CASSFLGPGEKLFF. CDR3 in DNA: TGTGCCAGCAGCTTTCTCGGACCGGGGGAAAAACTGTTTTTT.